The source of this T cell receptor beta chain is a study of T cell responses to AZD1222 COVID-19 vaccine. The germline V gene has CDR1 LGHNA and CDR2 YNFKEQ. V was clipped by 0 bases and J by 5 bases; unmatched bases: 15. This CDR3 has 19 residues. This clone was recorded only once. The repertoire was sequenced with immunoSEQ multiplex PCR; TCRdb's copy has only in-frame clones and lacks some. The table lists 95,000 to 100,000 clones, about 86% of them singletons, with more than 1.2% in the top ten. The chain carries TRBV4-2 and TRBJ2-5, with 10 bases aligning to TRBD2. The clonotype comes from an adult in good health. The sample was peripheral blood, taken on day 0 of AZD1222 vaccination. As DNA, the CDR3 is TGTGCCAGCAGCCAAGATCTCAGCGGGAGGGCCATCATTGGGGAGACCCAGTACTTC. The encoded protein is CASSQDLSGRAIIGETQYF.